This T cell receptor (beta chain) was captured by sequencing in a study of Tregs in tolerant kidney transplant recipients. The V and J ends lost 10 bases and 7 bases respectively, with 9 bases between them. The CDR3 spans 9 residues. Germline CDR1 and CDR2: SGHNT and YYREEE (reference sequence). Study-level findings and limits: No direct test of biological reproducibility was done here.

Libraries were prepared by immunoSEQ multiplex PCR; TCRdb keeps only in-frame clonotypes and omits some of them. This table has 60,000 or so clones, around four fifths appearing once. A note on this clone: Its antigen is unknown.

The chain combines TRBV5-4 with TRBJ2-7; no clear D gene. This sequence was found in a human donor in good health. Sequenced: CD4+ T cells from blood. The CDR3 DNA reads TGTGCCTGTGGGGAAGAGCAGTACTTC. It codes for CACGEEQYF.